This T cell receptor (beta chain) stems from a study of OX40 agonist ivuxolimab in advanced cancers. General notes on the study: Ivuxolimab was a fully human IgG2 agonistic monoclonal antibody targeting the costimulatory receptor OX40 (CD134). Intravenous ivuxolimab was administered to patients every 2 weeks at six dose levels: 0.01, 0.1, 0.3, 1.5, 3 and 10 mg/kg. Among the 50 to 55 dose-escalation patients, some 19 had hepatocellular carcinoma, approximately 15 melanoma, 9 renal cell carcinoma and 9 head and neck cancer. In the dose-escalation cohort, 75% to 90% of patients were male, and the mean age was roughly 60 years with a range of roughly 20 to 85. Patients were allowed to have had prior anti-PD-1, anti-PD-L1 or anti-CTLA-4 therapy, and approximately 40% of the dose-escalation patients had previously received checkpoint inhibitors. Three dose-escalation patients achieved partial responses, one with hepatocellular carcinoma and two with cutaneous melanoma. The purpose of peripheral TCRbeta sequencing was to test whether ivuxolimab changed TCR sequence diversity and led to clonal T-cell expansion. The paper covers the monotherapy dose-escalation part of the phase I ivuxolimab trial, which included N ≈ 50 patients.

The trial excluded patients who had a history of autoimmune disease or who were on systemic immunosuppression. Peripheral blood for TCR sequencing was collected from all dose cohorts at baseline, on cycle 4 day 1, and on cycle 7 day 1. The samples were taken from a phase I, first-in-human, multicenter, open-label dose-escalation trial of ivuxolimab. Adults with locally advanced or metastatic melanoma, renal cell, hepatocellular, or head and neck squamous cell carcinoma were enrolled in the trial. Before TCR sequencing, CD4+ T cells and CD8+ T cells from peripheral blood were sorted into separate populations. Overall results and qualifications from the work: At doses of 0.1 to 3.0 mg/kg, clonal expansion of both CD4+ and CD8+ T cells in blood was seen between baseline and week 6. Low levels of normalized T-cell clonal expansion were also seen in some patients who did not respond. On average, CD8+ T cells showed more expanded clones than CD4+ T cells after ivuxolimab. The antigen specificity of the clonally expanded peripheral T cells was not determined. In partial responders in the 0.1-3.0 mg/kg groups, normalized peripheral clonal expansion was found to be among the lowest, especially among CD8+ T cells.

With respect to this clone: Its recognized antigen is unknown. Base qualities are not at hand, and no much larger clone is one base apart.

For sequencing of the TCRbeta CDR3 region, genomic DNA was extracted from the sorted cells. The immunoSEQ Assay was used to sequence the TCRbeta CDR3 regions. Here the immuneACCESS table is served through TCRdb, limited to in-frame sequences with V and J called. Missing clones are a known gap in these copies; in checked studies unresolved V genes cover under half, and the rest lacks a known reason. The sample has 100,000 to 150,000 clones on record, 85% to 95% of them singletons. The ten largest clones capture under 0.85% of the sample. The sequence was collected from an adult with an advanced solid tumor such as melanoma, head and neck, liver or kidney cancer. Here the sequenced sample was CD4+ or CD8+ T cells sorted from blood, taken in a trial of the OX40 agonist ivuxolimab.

The CDR3 corresponds to CASSIRDRAFMNTEAFF. The sequenced DNA is TGTGCCAGTAGTATTCGGGACAGGGCCTTCATGAACACTGAAGCTTTCTTT. The chain was built from TRBV19 and TRBJ1-1; 9 bases in the junction line up with TRBD1. The germline V gene encodes CDR1 LNHDA and CDR2 SQIVND (reference sequence). The CDR3 has 17 amino acids, counting the end cysteine and phenylalanine. Here the CDR3 DNA is all that survives: 51 bases in frame from base 1. V and J are trimmed by 3 bases and 0 bases, and the gene matches miss 8 bases of the junction.